The text below deals with one TCR beta chain. Its cognate antigen is unknown. This record belongs to a study of CD4+ T cells in melanoma. Study-level points and caveats: CD8+ T cell, macrophage and B cell function reportedly correlated with neoantigen-specific CD4+ T cells. Reportedly, melanoma neoantigen-specific CD4+ T cells showed varied differentiation states.

V was trimmed by 6 bases and J by 7 bases, leaving 12 bases between them. The CDR3 has 12 residues. The germline CDR1 and CDR2 sequences are SQVTM and ANQGSEA. Sequenced by immunoSEQ multiplex PCR; TCRdb stores in-frame clones only, minus some. Its listing shows around 89 clones. The TCR comes from a human donor with melanoma. Some clones in this sample may be carry-over from other donors' samples. Sequenced input: a T cell line or clone, from whole sample or a sorted T cell fraction (not recorded which). V gene TRBV29-1 combines with J gene TRBJ2-2; D gene uncertain. The CDR3 is CSVERGGGELFF. As DNA, the CDR3 is TGCAGCGTCGAGCGCGGCGGCGGGGAGCTGTTTTTT.